Shown below are 17 T cell receptor beta chains from a single sample sequenced in a study of beta chain features in type 1 diabetes. Sequenced material consisted of expressed TCRB transcripts (all of the isolated RNA was reverse transcribed). Profiling relied on immunoSEQ multiplex PCR, and the TCRdb table lists in-frame clones only, not all of them. The sample shows some 70,000 clones, roughly 49% of them seen only once. General study findings and limits: TCRB CDR3s from Type 1 diabetes patients were moderately but significantly shorter in all four CD4+ subsets.

No antigen has been identified for these receptors. Sample: central memory CD4+ T cells from blood. Receptors were obtained from a man between 25 and 39 years old with type 1 diabetes.

This rearrangement joins TRBV5-4 to TRBJ1-1; 7 nucleotides line up with TRBD1. CDR3 length: 15 amino acids. After removal of 3 bases from V and 5 bases from J, the junction contained 10 bases not matched to a gene. From germline, CDR1 is SGHNT and CDR2 YYREEE (reference sequence). The CDR3 DNA follows: TGTGCCAGCAGCTCCTCCAGGGGGAAAGGTACTGAAGCTTTCTTT. Its translation is CASSSSRGKGTEAFF.

The chain carries TRBV2 and TRBJ2-3; D is possibly TRBD1 (7 bases). Between the trimmed V and J ends, which lost 5 bases and 5 bases, there was a span of 11 bases. The germline V gene has CDR1 SNHLY and CDR2 FYNNEI. The CDR3 contains 13 residues. The CDR3 sequence is CASSPQGGDTQYF. CDR3 DNA sequence: TGTGCCAGCAGTCCCCAGGGGGGAGATACGCAGTATTTT.

The chain employs TRBV29-1 and TRBJ1-2; a possible D gene is TRBD1 (6 bases). Trimming took 5 bases from V and 9 from J, leaving 13 bases between them. Germline-derived CDR1 and CDR2 are SQVTM and ANQGSEA. This CDR3 has 11 amino acids. CDR3 loop: CSVQGDKSYTF. The CDR3 nucleotides are TGCAGCGTTCAAGGGGACAAAAGCTACACCTTC.

The chain is built from TRBV19 and TRBJ2-1; 10 nucleotides agree with TRBD2. Trimming at V came to 4 bases and at J to 0 bases, leaving 3 bases not matched to a gene. Per germline, CDR1 LNHDA and CDR2 SQIVND (reference sequence). This CDR3 spans 16 amino acids. The CDR3 nucleotides are TGTGCCAGTAGTAGACTAGCGGGTAGCTCCTACAATGAGCAGTTCTTC. Its protein product is CASSRLAGSSYNEQFF.

This rearrangement joins TRBV5-1 to TRBJ2-7; D is unclear. V gave up 0 bases and J gave up 5 bases, with 12 bases separating them. Germline V gives CDR1 SGHRS, CDR2 YFSETQ. CDR3 length: 14 amino acids. In DNA form, the CDR3 reads TGCGCCAGCAGCTTGGATGGTTCTAAGAACGAGCAGTACTTC. It codes for CASSLDGSKNEQYF.

The chain links TRBV14 to TRBJ1-4; 7 bases align to TRBD1. Germline CDR1 SGHDN, CDR2 FVKESK. V shed 5 bases, J shed 5 bases, and the junction held 8 bases outside the gene matches. The CDR3 totals 15 residues. The CDR3 loop is CASSLMEGANEKLFF. In nucleotides, the CDR3 is TGTGCCAGCAGCTTAATGGAGGGGGCAAATGAAAAACTGTTTTTT.

This clone was seen only a few times. The rearrangement links TRBV7-2 to TRBJ2-7; the match to TRBD2 covers 9 bases. Trimming removed 1 base from V and 6 bases from J; junction bases left unmatched: 4. The germline V gene encodes CDR1 SGHTA and CDR2 FQGNSA. This CDR3 is 14 amino acids long. The CDR3: CASSLVAGGREQYF. CDR3 coding DNA: TGTGCCAGCAGCTTAGTTGCGGGAGGGCGCGAGCAGTACTTC.

This chain uses TRBV5-8 with TRBJ1-2; 9 nucleotides align to TRBD1. V was clipped by 4 bases and J by 3 bases; unmatched bases: 4. The CDR3 totals 14 residues. Germline values: CDR1 SGHTS, CDR2 YDEGEE. The CDR3: CASSEDRGYYGYTF. CDR3 coding DNA: TGTGCCAGCAGCGAGGACAGGGGCTACTATGGCTACACCTTC.

A few counts support this clone. This rearrangement joins TRBV29-1 to TRBJ1-1, with D perhaps TRBD1 (5 bases). CDR3 length: 14 amino acids. The germline V gene encodes CDR1 SQVTM and CDR2 ANQGSEA. Trimming took 7 bases from V and 5 from J, leaving 20 bases between them. DNA of the CDR3: TGCAGCGCCGCCGGGGGGATGGGGGGGACTGAAGCTTTCTTT. Translating gives CSAAGGMGGTEAFF.

The chain joins TRBV11-2 to TRBJ2-5; a weak D match, TRBD2 (6 bases). Per germline, CDR1 SGHAT and CDR2 FQNNGV. V shed 0 bases and J shed 5 bases, with 19 bases lying between them. This CDR3 contains 17 residues. The CDR3 loop is CASSLDRDFGLQETQYF. For the CDR3, the DNA is TGTGCCAGCAGCTTAGATCGGGACTTCGGGCTACAGGAGACCCAGTACTTC.

V is TRBV11-2 and J is TRBJ2-5; D is unresolved. V was pared by 1 base and J by 2 bases, with 5 bases between. This CDR3 contains 13 residues. In germline, CDR1 is SGHAT, CDR2 FQNNGV. The DNA for the CDR3 is TGTGCCAGCAGCTTAGGCCTACAAGAGACCCAGTACTTC. Its translation: CASSLGLQETQYF.

This chain connects TRBV5-6 to TRBJ2-2; D possibly corresponds to TRBD1 (6 bases). The length of the CDR3 is 16 residues. Germline V gene lookup returns CDR1 SGHDT and CDR2 YYEEEE. Deletions cut 3 bases from V and 0 bases from J, with 12 bases between. The CDR3 region has the DNA TGTGCCAGCAGCTCCTTAGGGGGAGCGAACACCGGGGAGCTGTTTTTT. The encoded protein is CASSSLGGANTGELFF.

The CDR3 sequence: CASSSSQGYSEAFF. CDR3 coding DNA: TGTGCCAGCAGTTCCTCACAGGGGTATTCTGAAGCTTTCTTT. The J gene is TRBJ1-1, the V gene TRBV27; 7 nucleotides match TRBD1. The V segment lost 4 bases and the J segment 6 bases; nucleotides outside the gene matches: 8. CDR1 is MNHEY, CDR2 SMNVEV, per germline (reference sequence). This CDR3 is built from 14 residues.

This sequence joins TRBV6-6 and TRBJ1-6; TRBD1 matches at 8 bases. Germline V lookup: CDR1 MNHNY, CDR2 SVGAGI (reference sequence). J gave up 6 bases and V 7 bases, and 11 bases lay outside the gene matches. This CDR3 has 16 amino acids. The CDR3 nucleotides read TGTGCCAGCAACCCCCGGGACAGGACGGGTAATTCACCCCTCCACTTT. Amino acid sequence: CASNPRDRTGNSPLHF.

This clone was recorded a few times. The V call is TRBV29-1, the J call TRBJ2-7; 11 positions match TRBD2. Germline trimming cut 7 bases from V and 3 bases from J; bases unmatched to any gene: 2. Germline lookup yields CDR1 SQVTM and CDR2 ANQGSEA. This CDR3 is built from 12 residues. The CDR3 DNA reads TGCAGCGCGGGGACTAGCGGCTACGAGCAGTACTTC. It yields the protein CSAGTSGYEQYF.

The V and J genes are TRBV5-1 and TRBJ2-1; D may be TRBD2 (6 bases). V was clipped by 1 base and J by 6 bases, with 20 bases between them. The CDR3 totals 17 residues. From germline, CDR1 is SGHRS and CDR2 YFSETQ. CDR3: CASSLRFRERGINEQFF. The CDR3 DNA sequence: TGCGCCAGCAGCTTGCGGTTCCGGGAGAGGGGAATCAATGAGCAGTTCTTC.

The J gene is TRBJ2-7, the V gene TRBV6-5, with a tentative D call TRBD1 (6 bases). Germline V gene sequence: CDR1 MNHEY, CDR2 SVGAGI. This CDR3 is 13 amino acids long. Trimming pared 6 bases from V and 5 bases from J, leaving 14 bases between. CDR3 nucleotide sequence: TGTGCCAGCAGCCGGACAGTCTTCCACGAGCAGTACTTC. Amino acids: CASSRTVFHEQYF.